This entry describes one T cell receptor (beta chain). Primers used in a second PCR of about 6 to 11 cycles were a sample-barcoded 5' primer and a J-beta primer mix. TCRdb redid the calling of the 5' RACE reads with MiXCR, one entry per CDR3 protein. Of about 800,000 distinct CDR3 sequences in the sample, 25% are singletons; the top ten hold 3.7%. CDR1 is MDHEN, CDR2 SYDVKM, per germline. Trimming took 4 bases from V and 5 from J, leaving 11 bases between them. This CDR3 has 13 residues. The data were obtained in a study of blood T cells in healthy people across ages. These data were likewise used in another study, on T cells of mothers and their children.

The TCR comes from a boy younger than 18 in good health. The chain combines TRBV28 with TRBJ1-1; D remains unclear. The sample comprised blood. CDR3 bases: TGTGCCAGCAGTTCAGAAACATGGACTGAAGCTTTCTTT. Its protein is CASSSETWTEAFF.